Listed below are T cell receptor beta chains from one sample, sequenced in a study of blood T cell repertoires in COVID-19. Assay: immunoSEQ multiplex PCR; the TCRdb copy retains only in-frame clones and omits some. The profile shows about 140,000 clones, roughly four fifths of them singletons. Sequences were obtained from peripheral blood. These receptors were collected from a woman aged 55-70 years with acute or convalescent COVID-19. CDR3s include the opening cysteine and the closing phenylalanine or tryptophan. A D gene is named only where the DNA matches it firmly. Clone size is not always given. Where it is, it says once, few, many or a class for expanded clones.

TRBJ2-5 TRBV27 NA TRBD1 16 TGTGCCAGCACATCAACCCCATTCGGACAGGGAGGGACCCAGTACTTC CASTSTPFGQGGTQYF
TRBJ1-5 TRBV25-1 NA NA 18 TGTGCCAGCAGTGAATGGGTGGCGGGGCCCTATAGCAATCAGCCCCAGCATTTT CASSEWVAGPYSNQPQHF
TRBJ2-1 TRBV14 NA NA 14 TGTGCCAGCAGCCCACAGGACAGCTACAATGAGCAGTTCTTC CASSPQDSYNEQFF
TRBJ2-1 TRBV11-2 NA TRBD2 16 TGTGCCAGCACCCAACTAGCGGGACTCATAGACAATGAGCAGTTCTTC CASTQLAGLIDNEQFF
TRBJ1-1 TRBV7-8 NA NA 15 TGTGCCAGCAGCTATTCCGGGATTATGAACACTGAAGCTTTCTTT CASSYSGIMNTEAFF
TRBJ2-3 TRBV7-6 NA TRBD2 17 TGTGCCAGCAGCCCCATCCGACTAGCGGGAGGCGGAGATACGCAGTATTTT CASSPIRLAGGGDTQYF
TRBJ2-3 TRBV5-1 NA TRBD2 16 TGCGCCAGCAGCCCCCGAACTAGCGGTAGCACAGATACGCAGTATTTT CASSPRTSGSTDTQYF
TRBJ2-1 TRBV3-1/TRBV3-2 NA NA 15 TGTGCCAGCAGCCAAGAAAGTCAAGCGTTCAATGAGCAGTTCTTC CASSQESQAFNEQFF
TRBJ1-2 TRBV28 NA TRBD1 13 TGTGCCAGCAGTTTATACAGGGGGTATGGCTACACCTTC CASSLYRGYGYTF
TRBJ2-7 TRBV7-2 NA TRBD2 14 TGTGCCAGCAGTCCCGGGACTAGACCGCTCGAGCAGTACTTC CASSPGTRPLEQYF
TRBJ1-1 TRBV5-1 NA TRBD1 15 TGCGCCAGCAGCGTACTGGGACAGGGGGGCGCTGAAGCTTTCTTT CASSVLGQGGAEAFF
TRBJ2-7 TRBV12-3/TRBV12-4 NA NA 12 TGTGCCAGCAGTGAGAGGACATACGAGCAGTACTTC CASSERTYEQYF
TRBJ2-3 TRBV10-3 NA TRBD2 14 TGTGCCATCAGATCTAGCGGGAGGTCAGATACGCAGTATTTT CAIRSSGRSDTQYF
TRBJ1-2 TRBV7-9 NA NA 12 TGTGCCAGCAGCAAGGCAGGGGTTGGCTACACCTTC CASSKAGVGYTF
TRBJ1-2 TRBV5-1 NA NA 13 TGCGCCAGCAGCTTGGCGGGGGGTGGTGGCTACACCTTC CASSLAGGGGYTF
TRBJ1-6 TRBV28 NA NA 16 TGTGCCAGCAGTCTATCCGAGAGCTCCTATAATTCACCCCTCCACTTT CASSLSESSYNSPLHF
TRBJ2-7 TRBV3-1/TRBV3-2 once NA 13 TGTGCCAGCAGCCAAGGATTAGCCTACGAGCAGTACTTC CASSQGLAYEQYF
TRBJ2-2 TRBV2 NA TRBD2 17 TGTGCCAGCAGCAGAACTAGCGGACCGCAGGGGACCGGGGAGCTGTTTTTT CASSRTSGPQGTGELFF
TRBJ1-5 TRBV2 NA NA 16 TGTGCCAGCAAAGGCCCCACAGGGTCCAGCAATCAGCCCCAGCATTTT CASKGPTGSSNQPQHF
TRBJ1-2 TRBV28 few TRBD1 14 TGTGCCAGCAGCGACAGGGGAAGAAACGGGGGCTACACCTTC CASSDRGRNGGYTF
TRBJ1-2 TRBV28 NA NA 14 TGTGCCAGCATCCAACTCGGGGAGAACTATGGCTACACCTTC CASIQLGENYGYTF
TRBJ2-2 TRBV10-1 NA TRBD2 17 TGCGCCAGCAGCAACTTTACTAGCGGGATGTCCTCCGGGGAGCTGTTTTTT CASSNFTSGMSSGELFF
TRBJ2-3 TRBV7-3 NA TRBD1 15 TGTGCCAGCAGCCACAGGGGACCCAGCACAGATACGCAGTATTTT CASSHRGPSTDTQYF
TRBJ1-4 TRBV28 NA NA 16 TGTGCCAGCAGTTCCCTTCTCGGCGGAACTAATGAAAAACTGTTTTTT CASSSLLGGTNEKLFF
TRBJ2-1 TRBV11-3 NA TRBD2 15 TGTGCCAGCAGCCAGGGACTAGCGGGAGTCGGTGAGCAGTTCTTC CASSQGLAGVGEQFF
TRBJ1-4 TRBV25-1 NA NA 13 TGTGCCAGCAGTGGACAGCTTAATGAAAAACTGTTTTTT CASSGQLNEKLFF
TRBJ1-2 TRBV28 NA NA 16 TGTGCCAGCAGTTGGTCCACGCGACAGTTTAACTATGGCTACACCTTC CASSWSTRQFNYGYTF
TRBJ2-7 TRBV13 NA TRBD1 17 TGTGCCAGCAGCCCGGGTCGGGGACAGGGGAGCTCCTACGAGCAGTACTTC CASSPGRGQGSSYEQYF
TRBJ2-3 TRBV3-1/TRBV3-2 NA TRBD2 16 TGTGCCAGCAGCCAACGCCTGGGGGGGGTAGCAGATACGCAGTATTTT CASSQRLGGVADTQYF
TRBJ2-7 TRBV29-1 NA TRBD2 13 TGCAGCGGTAGACTAGCGGGAGGGCCAGGGCAGTACTTC CSGRLAGGPGQYF
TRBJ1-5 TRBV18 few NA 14 TGTGCCAGCTCACCACGTGACAGAAATCAGCCCCAGCATTTT CASSPRDRNQPQHF
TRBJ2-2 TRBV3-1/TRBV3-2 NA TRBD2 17 TGTGCCAGCAGCCAAGATGAGGGAGGGGCTGGCACCGGGGAGCTGTTTTTT CASSQDEGGAGTGELFF
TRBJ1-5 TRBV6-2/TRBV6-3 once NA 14 TGTGCCAGCAGTTACTACAGGGCCGATCAGCCCCAGCATTTT CASSYYRADQPQHF
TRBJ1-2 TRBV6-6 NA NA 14 TGTGCCAGCAGTTCCGCCAGGGAAGGCGGTGGCTACACCTTC CASSSAREGGGYTF
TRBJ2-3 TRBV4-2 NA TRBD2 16 TGTGCCAGCAGCCAGAGGACTAGCGGGGATGGAGATACGCAGTATTTT CASSQRTSGDGDTQYF
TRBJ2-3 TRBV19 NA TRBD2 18 TGTGCCAGTAGTCAGAGACTAGCGGGACAGCGGTCCACAGATACGCAGTATTTT CASSQRLAGQRSTDTQYF
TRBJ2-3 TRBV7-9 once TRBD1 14 TGTGCCAGCAGCCGACAGGGGGTCACAGATACGCAGTATTTT CASSRQGVTDTQYF
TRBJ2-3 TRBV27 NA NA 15 TGTGCCAGCAGTCCCGGAGGGTATAGCACAGATACGCAGTATTTT CASSPGGYSTDTQYF
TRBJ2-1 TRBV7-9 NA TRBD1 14 TGTGCCAGCAGCTTAGCGACAGGGAGACATGAGCAGTTCTTC CASSLATGRHEQFF
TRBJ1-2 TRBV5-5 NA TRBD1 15 TGTGCCAGCAGCTTGGGGGGACAGGGTCGGTATGGCTACACCTTC CASSLGGQGRYGYTF
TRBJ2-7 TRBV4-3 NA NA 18 TGCGCCAGCAGCCAAGGCCTCGCGGGTGGAGGAGAGGGCTACGAGCAGTACTTC CASSQGLAGGGEGYEQYF
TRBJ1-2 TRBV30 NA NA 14 TGTGCCTGGAGCCCACGAGGGGGGGCCTATGGCTACACCTTC CAWSPRGGAYGYTF
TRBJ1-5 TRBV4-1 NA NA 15 TGCGCCAGCAGCCAGGTCTCAGGGCAGGGTCAGCCCCAGCATTTT CASSQVSGQGQPQHF
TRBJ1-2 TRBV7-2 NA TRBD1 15 TGTGCCAGCAGCCCCGGACAGGGAGGCGACTATGGCTACACCTTC CASSPGQGGDYGYTF
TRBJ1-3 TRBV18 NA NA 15 TGTGCCAGCTCACCACCCCCCGGCTCTGGAAACACCATATATTTT CASSPPPGSGNTIYF
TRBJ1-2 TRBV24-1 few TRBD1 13 TGTGCCACCAGTGATTTCACAGGGGATGGCTACACCTTC CATSDFTGDGYTF
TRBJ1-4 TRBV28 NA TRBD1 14 TGTGCCAGCAAGCCCGGGACAGGGGTTGAAAAACTGTTTTTT CASKPGTGVEKLFF
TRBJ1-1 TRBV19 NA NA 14 TGTGCCAGTAGGGATGGACAGTTCTACACTGAAGCTTTCTTT CASRDGQFYTEAFF
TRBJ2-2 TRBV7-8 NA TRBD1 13 TGTGCCAGCAGCGCGGACAGGGGAGGGGAGCTGTTTTTT CASSADRGGELFF
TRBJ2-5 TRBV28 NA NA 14 TGTGCCAGCAGTCTCCCCCCTTTGGCTTCCTTGAAGTACTTC CASSLPPLASLKYF
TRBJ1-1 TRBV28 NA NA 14 TGTGCCAGCAGCGCGGGACGGAAGAACACTGAAGCTTTCTTT CASSAGRKNTEAFF
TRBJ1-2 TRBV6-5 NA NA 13 TGTGCCAGCAGTTACTCGAAGCGGAATGGCTACACCTTC CASSYSKRNGYTF
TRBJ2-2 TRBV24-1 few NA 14 TGTGCCACCAGTGATTTGTCGGTAGCCGGGGAGCTGTTTTTT CATSDLSVAGELFF
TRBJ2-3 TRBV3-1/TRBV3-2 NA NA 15 TGTGCCAGCAGCCAAGAAATAGGAGCGACAGATACGCAGTATTTT CASSQEIGATDTQYF
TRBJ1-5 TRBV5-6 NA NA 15 TGTGCCAGCAGCTTGCAAGGGGGGGTCAATCAGCCCCAGCATTTT CASSLQGGVNQPQHF
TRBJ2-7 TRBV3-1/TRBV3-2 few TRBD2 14 TGTGCCAGCAGCCTCAGGCGGGAGATTAACGAGCAGTACTTC CASSLRREINEQYF
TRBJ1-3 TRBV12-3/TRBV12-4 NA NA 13 TGTGCCAGCAGCCGGCTCGGGGGAAACACCATATATTTT CASSRLGGNTIYF
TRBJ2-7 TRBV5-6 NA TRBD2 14 TGTGCCAGCAGCTCTGGGGGGAGGGTTTACGAGCAGTACTTC CASSSGGRVYEQYF
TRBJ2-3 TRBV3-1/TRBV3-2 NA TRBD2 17 TGTGCCAGCAGCCAAGGACTAGCGGGGGGGAGCACAGATACGCAGTATTTT CASSQGLAGGSTDTQYF
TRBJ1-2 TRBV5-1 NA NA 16 TGCGCCAGCAGCCGGGGTTCTGGCGGGGCTAACTATGGCTACACCTTC CASSRGSGGANYGYTF